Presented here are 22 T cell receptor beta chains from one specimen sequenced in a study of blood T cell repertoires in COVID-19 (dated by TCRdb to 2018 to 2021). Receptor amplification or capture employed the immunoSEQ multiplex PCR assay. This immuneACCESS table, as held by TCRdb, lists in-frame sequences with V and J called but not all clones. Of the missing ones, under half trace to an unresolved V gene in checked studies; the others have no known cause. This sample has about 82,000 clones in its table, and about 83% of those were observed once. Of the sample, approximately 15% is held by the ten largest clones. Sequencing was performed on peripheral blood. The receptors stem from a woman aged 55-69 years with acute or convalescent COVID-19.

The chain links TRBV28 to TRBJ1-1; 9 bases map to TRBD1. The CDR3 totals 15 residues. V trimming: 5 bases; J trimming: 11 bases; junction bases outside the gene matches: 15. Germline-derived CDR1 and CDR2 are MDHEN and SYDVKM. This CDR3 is CASSLPRAGDRDAFF. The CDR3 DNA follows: TGTGCCAGCAGTCTCCCACGGGCCGGGGACAGGGACGCTTTCTTT.

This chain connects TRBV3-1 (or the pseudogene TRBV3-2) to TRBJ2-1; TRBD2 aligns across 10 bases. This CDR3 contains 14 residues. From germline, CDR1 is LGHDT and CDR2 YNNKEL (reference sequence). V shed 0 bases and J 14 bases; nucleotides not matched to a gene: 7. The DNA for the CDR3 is TGTGCCAGCAGCCAAGATCTAGCGGGAGTGTCCAAGTTCTTC. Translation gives CASSQDLAGVSKFF.

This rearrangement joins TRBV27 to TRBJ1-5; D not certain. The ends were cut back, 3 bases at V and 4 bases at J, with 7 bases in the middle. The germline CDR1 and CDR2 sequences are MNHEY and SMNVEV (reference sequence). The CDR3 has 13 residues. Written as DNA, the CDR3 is TGTGCCAGCAGTTTTTACGCGAATCAGCCCCAGCATTTT. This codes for CASSFYANQPQHF.

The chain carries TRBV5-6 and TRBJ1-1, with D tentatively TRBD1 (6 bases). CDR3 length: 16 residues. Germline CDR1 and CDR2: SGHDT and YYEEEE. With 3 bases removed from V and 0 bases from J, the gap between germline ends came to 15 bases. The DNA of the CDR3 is TGTGCCAGCAGCTCTCCGACAGGCCGAATGAACACTGAAGCTTTCTTT. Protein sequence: CASSSPTGRMNTEAFF.

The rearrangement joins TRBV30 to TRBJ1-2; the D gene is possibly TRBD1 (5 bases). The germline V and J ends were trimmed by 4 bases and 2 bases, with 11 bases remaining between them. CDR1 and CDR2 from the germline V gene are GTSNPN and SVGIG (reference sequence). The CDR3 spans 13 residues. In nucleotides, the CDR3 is TGTGCCTGGACGGGACTGACGAACTATGGCTACACCTTC. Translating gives CAWTGLTNYGYTF. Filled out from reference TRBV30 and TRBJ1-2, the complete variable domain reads SQTIHQWPATLVQPVGSPLSLECTVEGTSNPNLYWYRQAAGRGLQLLFYSVGIGQISSEVPQNLSASRPQDRQFILSSKKLLLSDSGFYLCAWTGLTNYGYTFGSGTRLTVV.

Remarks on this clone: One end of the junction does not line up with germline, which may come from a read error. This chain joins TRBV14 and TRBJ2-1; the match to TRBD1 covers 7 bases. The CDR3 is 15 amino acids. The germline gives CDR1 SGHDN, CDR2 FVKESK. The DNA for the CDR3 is TGTGCCAGCAGACAAGGGGGCAGGTCCTACAATGAGCAGTTCTTC. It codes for CASRQGGRSYNEQFF.

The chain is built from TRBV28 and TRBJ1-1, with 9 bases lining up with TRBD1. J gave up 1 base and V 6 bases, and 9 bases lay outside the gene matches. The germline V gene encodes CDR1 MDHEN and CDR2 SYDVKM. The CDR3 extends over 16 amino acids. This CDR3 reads CASRTHRGLGNTEAFF. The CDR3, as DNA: TGTGCCAGCAGGACCCACAGGGGGCTGGGGAACACTGAAGCTTTCTTT.

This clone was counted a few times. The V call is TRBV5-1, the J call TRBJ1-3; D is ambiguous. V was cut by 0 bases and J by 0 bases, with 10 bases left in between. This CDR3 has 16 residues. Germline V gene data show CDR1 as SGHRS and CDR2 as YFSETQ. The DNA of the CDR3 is TGCGCCAGCAGCTTGGGCGCGGTTAACTCTGGAAACACCATATATTTT. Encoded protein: CASSLGAVNSGNTIYF.

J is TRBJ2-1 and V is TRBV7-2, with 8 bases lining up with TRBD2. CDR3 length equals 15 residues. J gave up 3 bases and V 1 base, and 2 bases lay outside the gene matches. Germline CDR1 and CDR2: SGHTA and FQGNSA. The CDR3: CASSLDRGGYNEQFF. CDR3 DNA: TGTGCCAGCAGCTTAGACCGGGGGGGCTACAATGAGCAGTTCTTC.

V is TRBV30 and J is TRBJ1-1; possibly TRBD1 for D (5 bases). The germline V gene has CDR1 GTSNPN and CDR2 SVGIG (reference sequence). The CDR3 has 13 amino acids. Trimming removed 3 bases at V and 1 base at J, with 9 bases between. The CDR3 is CAWRKGSNTEAFF. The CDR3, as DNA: TGTGCCTGGAGAAAGGGGTCGAACACTGAAGCTTTCTTT.

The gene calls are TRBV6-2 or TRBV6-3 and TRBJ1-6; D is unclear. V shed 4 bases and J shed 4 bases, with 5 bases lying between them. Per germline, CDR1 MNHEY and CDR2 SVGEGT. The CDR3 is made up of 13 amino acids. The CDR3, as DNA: TGTGCCAGCAGTTCTATTTATAATTCACCCCTCCACTTT. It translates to CASSSIYNSPLHF.

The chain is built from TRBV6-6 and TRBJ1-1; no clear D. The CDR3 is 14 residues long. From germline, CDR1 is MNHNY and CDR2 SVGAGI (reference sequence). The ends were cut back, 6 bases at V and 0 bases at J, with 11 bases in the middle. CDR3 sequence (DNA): TGTGCCAGCAGAGTCAGTATCATGAACACTGAAGCTTTCTTT. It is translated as CASRVSIMNTEAFF.

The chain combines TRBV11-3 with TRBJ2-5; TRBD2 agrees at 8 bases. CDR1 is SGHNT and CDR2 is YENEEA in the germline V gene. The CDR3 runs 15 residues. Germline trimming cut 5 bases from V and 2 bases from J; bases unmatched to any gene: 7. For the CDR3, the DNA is TGTGCCAGCAGCCCCCGGGTAGCGGGGCAAGAGACCCAGTACTTC. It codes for CASSPRVAGQETQYF.

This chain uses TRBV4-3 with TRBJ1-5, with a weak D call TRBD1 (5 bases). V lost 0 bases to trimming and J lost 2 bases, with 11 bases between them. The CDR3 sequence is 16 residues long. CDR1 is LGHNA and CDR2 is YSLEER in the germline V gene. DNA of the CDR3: TGCGCCAGCAGCCAAGATATAATAGGGGGCAATCAGCCCCAGCATTTT. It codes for CASSQDIIGGNQPQHF.

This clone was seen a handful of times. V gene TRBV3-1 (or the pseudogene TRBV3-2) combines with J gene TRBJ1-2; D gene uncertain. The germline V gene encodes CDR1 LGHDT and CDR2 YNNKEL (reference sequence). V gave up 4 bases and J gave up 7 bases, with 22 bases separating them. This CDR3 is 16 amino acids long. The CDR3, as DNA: TGTGCCAGCAGCCTAATACCTCTGGACCGGACTCGTGGCTACACCTTC. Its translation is CASSLIPLDRTRGYTF.

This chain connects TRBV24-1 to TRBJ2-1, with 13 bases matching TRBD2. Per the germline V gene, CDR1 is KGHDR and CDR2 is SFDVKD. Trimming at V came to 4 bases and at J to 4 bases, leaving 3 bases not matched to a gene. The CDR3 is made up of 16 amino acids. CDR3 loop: CATSDALAGGYNEQFF. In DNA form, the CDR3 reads TGTGCCACCAGTGACGCACTAGCGGGGGGGTACAATGAGCAGTTCTTC.

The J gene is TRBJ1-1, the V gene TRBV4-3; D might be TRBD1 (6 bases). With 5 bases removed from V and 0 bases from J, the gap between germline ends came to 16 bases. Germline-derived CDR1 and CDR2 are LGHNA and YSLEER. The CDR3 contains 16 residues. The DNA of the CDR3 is TGCGCCAGCAGCTATGGGGACACTAACATGAACACTGAAGCTTTCTTT. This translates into CASSYGDTNMNTEAFF.

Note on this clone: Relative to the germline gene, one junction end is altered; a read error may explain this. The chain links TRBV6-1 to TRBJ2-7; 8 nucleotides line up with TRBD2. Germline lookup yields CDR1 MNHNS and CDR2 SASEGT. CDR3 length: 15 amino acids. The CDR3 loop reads CASTELAVPPYEQYF. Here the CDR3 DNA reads TGTGCCAGCACTGAACTAGCGGTGCCCCCCTACGAGCAGTACTTC.

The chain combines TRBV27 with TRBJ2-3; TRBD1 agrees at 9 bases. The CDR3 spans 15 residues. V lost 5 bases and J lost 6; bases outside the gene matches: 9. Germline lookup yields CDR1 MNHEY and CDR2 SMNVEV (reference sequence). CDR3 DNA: TGTGCCAGCAGTAGGTGGGACAGGGACGTCGATACGCAGTATTTT. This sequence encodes CASSRWDRDVDTQYF.

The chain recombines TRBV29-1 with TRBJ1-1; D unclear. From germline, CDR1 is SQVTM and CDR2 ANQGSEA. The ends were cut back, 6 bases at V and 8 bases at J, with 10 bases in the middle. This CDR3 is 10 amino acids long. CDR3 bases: TGCAGCGTGGGCCCCGGGGAAGCTTTCTTT. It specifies CSVGPGEAFF.

Here the CDR3 reads CASSSPGTGTSYEQYF. Here the CDR3 DNA reads TGTGCCAGCAGCTCCCCCGGGACAGGGACGTCCTACGAGCAGTACTTC. The chain has TRBV7-2 and TRBJ2-7; 9 bases map to TRBD1. Germline V gene sequence: CDR1 SGHTA, CDR2 FQGNSA. CDR3 length: 16 amino acids. J gave up 1 base and V 4 bases, and 8 bases lay outside the gene matches.

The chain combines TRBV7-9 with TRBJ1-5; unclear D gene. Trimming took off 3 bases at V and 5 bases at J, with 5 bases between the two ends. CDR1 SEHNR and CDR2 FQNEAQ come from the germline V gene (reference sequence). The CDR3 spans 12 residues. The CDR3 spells CASSLQDQPQHF. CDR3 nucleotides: TGTGCCAGCAGCTTGCAGGATCAGCCCCAGCATTTT.